This passage covers 2 T cell receptor beta chains from one sample sequenced in a study of cytomegalovirus exposure and HLA in healthy donors. The PCR used 60 Vbeta and 13 Jbeta primers. The method was immunoSEQ multiplex PCR; TCRdb's version includes in-frame clones alone and lacks a portion of them. The sample consists of about 140,000 clones, 70% to 75% of them appearing once. Material: PBMCs. These receptors originate from a woman younger than 45 in good health and CMV-seronegative.

This clone was observed a handful of times. Other DNA sequences in the sample encode the same CDR3. This chain connects TRBV2 to TRBJ2-3, with TRBD2 matching 9 bases. V lost 5 bases and J lost 6; bases outside the gene matches: 6. Germline values: CDR1 SNHLY, CDR2 FYNNEI. The CDR3 spans 14 residues. The CDR3 reads CASSSGLASDTQYF. The CDR3 coding sequence is TGTGCCAGCAGTTCGGGACTAGCTTCCGATACGCAGTATTTT. Full variable domain (rest looked up from reference TRBV2 and TRBJ2-3): EPEVTQTPSHQVTQMGQEVILRCVPISNHLYFYWYRQILGQKVEFLVSFYNNEISEKSEIFDDQFSVERPDGSNFTLKIRSTKLEDSAMYFCASSSGLASDTQYFGPGTRLTVL.

The chain joins TRBV19 to TRBJ2-7; D is perhaps TRBD2 (6 bases). The CDR3 spans 14 residues. The germline V and J ends were trimmed by 1 base and 3 bases, with 10 bases remaining between them. Germline lookup yields CDR1 LNHDA and CDR2 SQIVND (reference sequence). The CDR3 reads CASSIAGASYEQYF. The CDR3 DNA follows: TGTGCCAGTAGTATAGCGGGAGCCAGCTACGAGCAGTACTTC.